This T cell receptor beta chain was captured by sequencing in a study of siplizumab effects on memory and regulatory T cells. General observations from the study: To unstimulated subsets, only a minor fraction of alloreactive clones could be mapped. Roughly 75-97% of proliferating CD4+ or CD8+ clones lacked an assignable naive or memory phenotype.

With V trimmed by 7 bases and J by 7 bases, 5 bases remained unmatched. The CDR3 runs 12 residues. Germline V gene lookup returns CDR1 SGHRS and CDR2 YFSETQ. The assay looked at some 96,000 TCR templates in each sample. This table comes from immunoSEQ multiplex PCR, and its TCRdb copy is limited to in-frame clones, with some not included. The sample records approximately 100,000 clones, approximately 93% being singletons. As to this clone: Antigen: not known.

The J gene is TRBJ2-1, the V gene TRBV5-1; the match to TRBD2 covers 7 bases. The TCR comes from a human donor in good health. Sample: Tregs sorted from blood. The CDR3 sequence: CASGGVGNEQFF. DNA of the CDR3: TGCGCCAGCGGGGGGGTAGGAAATGAGCAGTTCTTC.